This TCR beta chain is from a study of T cells in Graves' hyperthyroidism and ophthalmopathy. Broader study findings: In the blood, most expanded thyroid clonotypes above 0.001 appeared as well.

This clonotype was detected many times. Its cognate antigen is unknown. TCR beta CDR3 regions were amplified from RNA transcripts. The HTBI primer set drove a first-round RT-PCR of the TCR CDR3. TCRdb reprocessed the multiplex PCR reads with MiXCR, giving one entry per CDR3 protein. This table has fewer than 25,000 distinct CDR3 sequences, approximately 49% appearing once. There are 17 residues in the CDR3. In germline, CDR1 is SEHNR, CDR2 FQNEAQ (reference sequence). J was trimmed by 5 bases and V by 4 bases; bases with no gene match: 15. The receptor was derived from a woman aged 40 to 55 with Graves' hyperthyroidism that later progressed to Graves' ophthalmopathy. The source material was blood. V usage is TRBV7-9 and J usage is TRBJ2-5; 8 bases align to TRBD1. The CDR3 protein is CASSSSALTGAGETQYF. CDR3 DNA: TGTGCCAGCAGCTCCTCGGCCCTGACAGGGGCGGGGGAGACCCAGTACTTC.